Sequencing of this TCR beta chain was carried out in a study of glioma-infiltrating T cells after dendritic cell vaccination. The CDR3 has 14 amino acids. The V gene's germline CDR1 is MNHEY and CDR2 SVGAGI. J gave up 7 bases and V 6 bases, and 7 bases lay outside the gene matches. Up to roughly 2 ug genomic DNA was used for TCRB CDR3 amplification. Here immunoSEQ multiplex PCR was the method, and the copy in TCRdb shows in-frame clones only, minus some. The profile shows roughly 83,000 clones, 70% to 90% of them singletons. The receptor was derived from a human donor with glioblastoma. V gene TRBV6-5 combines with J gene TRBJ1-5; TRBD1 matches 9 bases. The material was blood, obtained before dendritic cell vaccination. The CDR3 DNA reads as TGTGCCAGCAGGTCGGACAGGGGAGGGCAGCCCCAGCATTTT. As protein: CASRSDRGGQPQHF.